These 3 T cell receptor beta chains were sequenced from one sample in a study of blood T cell repertoires in COVID-19. Sequencing used immunoSEQ multiplex PCR; TCRdb keeps in-frame clones, though not all of them. The table records about 220,000 clones, roughly 84% of them present only once. Source material: PBMCs or T cells enriched from blood (not recorded which). All receptors derive from a woman aged 40 to 50 who had recovered from COVID-19.

The CDR3, as DNA: TGTGCCATCGGGGGGGCAGCTGGAGGCTACACCTTC. Amino acids: CAIGGAAGGYTF. The rearrangement joins TRBV3-1 (or the pseudogene TRBV3-2) to TRBJ1-2; weak D call: TRBD1 (6 bases). V was pared by 10 bases and J by 8 bases, with 17 bases between. Germline CDR1 LGHDT, CDR2 YNNKEL (reference sequence). The CDR3 is 12 amino acids.

This chain connects TRBV10-2 to TRBJ2-3, with D hard to call. CDR3 length: 12 residues. The V end was cut by 0 bases, the J end by 6 bases, with 4 bases between. Per germline, CDR1 WSHSY and CDR2 SAAADI. The CDR3 spells CASSESRDTQYF. CDR3 bases: TGCGCCAGCAGTGAGTCTCGTGATACGCAGTATTTT.

This chain links TRBV28 with TRBJ1-6; maybe TRBD1 (5 bases). Germline CDR1 reads MDHEN; CDR2 reads SYDVKM. Trimming stripped 2 bases from V and 10 bases from J, with 12 bases between. The CDR3 extends over 14 amino acids. DNA for the CDR3: TGTGCCAGCAGTTTAGGAGGAGGGGACTCACCCCTCCACTTT. It encodes CASSLGGGDSPLHF.